Sequencing of this T cell receptor beta chain was carried out in a study of T cell responses to AZD1222 COVID-19 vaccine. Points from the study as a whole: Among those given AZD1222, only five or six were seropositive at baseline. Among vaccine-associated CD4 TCRs, coverage spanned spike, with dominance at 160-218 and 743-854. Regions left unmutated in variants are reportedly the target of nearly half of spike-specific TCRs.

Germline V CDR1 and CDR2: LNHDA, SQIVND (reference sequence). The CDR3 sequence is 16 residues long. Trimming left V 3 bases short and J 0 bases short, with 11 bases between. As for this clone: Its antigen is unidentified.

TCRdb keeps only in-frame clones here, not all; method: immunoSEQ multiplex PCR. There are tens of thousands of clones in the sample; around nine tenths occur only once, and under 4% lies in the top ten. Specimen: peripheral blood, collected on day 0 of AZD1222 vaccination. This TCR was recovered from an adult in good health. The chain joins TRBV19 to TRBJ2-2, with no clear D. The DNA for the CDR3 is TGTGCCAGTAGTATCCTTGGGTACACGAACACCGGGGAGCTGTTTTTT. This codes for CASSILGYTNTGELFF.